This entry lists 11 T cell receptor beta chains sequenced from one sample in a study of blood T cells in healthy people across ages. A second PCR, run for 7 to 11 cycles, used a sample-barcoded 5' primer plus a J-beta primer mix. TCRdb passed the 5' RACE reads through MiXCR, listing each CDR3 protein once. This table holds about 940,000 distinct CDR3 sequences, about 48% found once. The sample taken for sequencing was blood. The source of these receptors is a man aged 30 to 45 in good health.

This clonotype showed up many times. The DNA for the CDR3 is TGTGCCAGCAGTTTATCCTGGTGGACGGTCTCCTACAATGAGCAGTTCTTC. Amino acids: CASSLSWWTVSYNEQFF. The chain employs TRBV27 and TRBJ2-1; D is unclear. Germline loops: CDR1 MNHEY, CDR2 SMNVEV (reference sequence). The CDR3 is 17 residues long. V was clipped by 0 bases and J by 0 bases, with 12 bases between them.

The chain carries TRBV20-1 and TRBJ2-7; 9 bases map to TRBD2. The CDR3 runs to 16 residues. V shed 2 bases and J 5 bases; nucleotides not matched to a gene: 13. The germline CDR1 and CDR2 sequences are DFQATT and SNEGSKA (reference sequence). CDR3 in DNA: TGCAGTGCTAGAAATCCCGGGACTAGCTATTCCAACGAGCAGTACTTC. Translating gives CSARNPGTSYSNEQYF.

Comments on this clonotype: Mismatch with germline at one junction end may stem from a read error. The chain recombines TRBV7-2 with TRBJ2-3; a weak D match, TRBD2 (6 bases). CDR1 SGHTA and CDR2 FQGNSA come from the germline V gene. The CDR3 runs to 14 residues. The CDR3: CACSDRDFTDTQYF. CDR3 DNA sequence: TGTGCCTGCAGCGACCGGGACTTCACAGATACGCAGTATTTT.

In this sample, this clonotype turned up once. V gene TRBV29-1 combines with J gene TRBJ2-5; perhaps TRBD1 as D (6 bases). Judging by the DNA end, TRBJ2-7 fits better; the J call may be wrong. The germline V gene has CDR1 SQVTM and CDR2 ANQGSEA. The CDR3 length is 12 residues. The CDR3 coding sequence is TGCAGCACTACCACAGGGTTCAACGAGCAGTACTTC. It specifies CSTTTGFNEQYF.

The V gene is TRBV9, the J gene TRBJ2-1; no clear D. This CDR3 region has 13 residues. V was pared by 3 bases and J by 10 bases, with 14 bases between. Per germline, CDR1 SGDLS and CDR2 YYNGEE. For the CDR3, the DNA is TGTGCCAGCAGCGAACGATTGGTGGGGGAGCAGTTCTTC. Protein sequence: CASSERLVGEQFF. The variable domain in full, completed from reference TRBV9 and TRBJ2-1, reads DSGVTQTPKHLITATGQRVTLRCSPRSGDLSVYWYQQSLDQGLQFLIQYYNGEERAKGNILERFSAQQFPDLHSELNLSSLELGDSALYFCASSERLVGEQFFGPGTRLTVL.

This chain joins TRBV20-1 and TRBJ1-1; D is perhaps TRBD1 (6 bases). Looked up from germline, CDR1 is DFQATT and CDR2 is SNEGSKA (reference sequence). The V gene lost 6 bases and the J gene lost 10 bases, with 12 bases spanning the gap. The CDR3 sequence is 10 residues long. The CDR3 here is CSASKDRAFF. CDR3 sequence (DNA): TGCAGTGCGTCAAAGGACAGAGCTTTCTTT.

In this sample, this clonotype turned up a few times. The chain couples TRBV7-9 to TRBJ2-4; D not certain. The end of the DNA fits TRBJ2-7 better, so the J call may be wrong. The CDR3 totals 15 residues. CDR1 is SEHNR and CDR2 is FQNEAQ in the germline V gene (reference sequence). The DNA of the CDR3 is TGTGCCAGCAGCGGGGAAGGCCAAAACGGTTACGAGCAGTACTTC. Translation gives CASSGEGQNGYEQYF.

The chain links TRBV5-5 to TRBJ1-1; tentative D call: TRBD1 (5 bases). V lost 3 bases and J lost 8, with 17 bases in between. The CDR3 has 14 residues. Germline V CDR1 and CDR2: SGHKS, YYEKEE (reference sequence). The CDR3 is CASSYRTGWDEAFF. Written as DNA, the CDR3 is TGTGCCAGCAGCTACCGGACTGGGTGGGACGAAGCTTTCTTT.

The genes are TRBV20-1 and TRBJ1-4; a weak D match, TRBD1 (5 bases). This CDR3 is built from 11 residues. In germline, CDR1 is DFQATT, CDR2 SNEGSKA (reference sequence). In nucleotides, the CDR3 is TGCTCTGGGGCAGGGAGGGAGAAACTGTTTTTT. Protein: CSGAGREKLFF.

In this sample, this clonotype turned up a few times. The chain recombines TRBV12-3 or TRBV12-4 with TRBJ1-5; TRBD1 aligns across 7 bases. The CDR3 is made up of 15 amino acids. Germline trimming cut 5 bases from V and 9 bases from J; bases unmatched to any gene: 13. CDR3 in DNA: TGTGCCAGCAGTGTACAGGGGTCCCCGGTTTCGCCCCAGCATTTT. Residues: CASSVQGSPVSPQHF.

The genes are TRBV29-1 and TRBJ2-2; 10 bases agree with TRBD1. CDR3 length: 15 amino acids. V shed 7 bases, J shed 1 base, and the junction held 6 bases outside the gene matches. Germline V gives CDR1 SQVTM, CDR2 ANQGSEA. CDR3 protein: CSGLGTGENTGELFF. CDR3 coding DNA: TGCAGCGGACTCGGGACAGGGGAGAACACCGGGGAGCTGTTTTTT.